Listed below are T cell receptor beta chains from one sample, sequenced in a study of blood T cell repertoires in COVID-19. Some clones are missing from TCRdb's copy, which holds only in-frame ones; the method was immunoSEQ multiplex PCR. Altogether 30,000 to 40,000 clones are present, about 86% being singletons, with the ten largest covering 5% to 6.5%. Sequencing was done on a sample of peripheral blood. These receptors were obtained from a woman at least 80 years old with active or convalescent COVID-19. Each CDR3 is given with its conserved first and last residue. A D gene is named only where the DNA matches it firmly. Clone size, where shown, is once, few, many, or a class for clones that have expanded.

cdr3_aa	cdr3_nt	j_call	v_call	d_call	clone_size
CASSLAYVGETQYF	TGTGCCAGCAGCTTAGCTTACGTTGGCGAGACCCAGTACTTC	TRBJ2-5	TRBV7-8	-	-
CASSQGGRQTQYF	TGTGCCAGCAGCCAAGGGGGTCGGCAGACCCAGTACTTC	TRBJ2-5	TRBV6-6	-	-
CASSLDEGRGNTIYF	TGCGCCAGCAGCTTGGACGAGGGCAGAGGAAACACCATATATTTT	TRBJ1-3	TRBV5-1	-	-
CASSARLAGGPETQYF	TGTGCCAGCAGCGCGAGACTAGCGGGAGGGCCAGAGACCCAGTACTTC	TRBJ2-5	TRBV9	TRBD2	-
CASSGSSKGTGFEQYF	TGTGCCAGCAGTGGGAGTTCTAAGGGGACAGGGTTCGAGCAGTACTTC	TRBJ2-7	TRBV2	TRBD1	few
CASSRTSARTDTQYF	TGTGCCAGCAGCCGAACTAGCGCCCGCACAGATACGCAGTATTTT	TRBJ2-3	TRBV28	TRBD2	once
CSVGGSGLAGGRSSTDTQYF	TGCAGCGTCGGAGGATCTGGACTAGCGGGGGGGCGATCTAGCACAGATACGCAGTATTTT	TRBJ2-3	TRBV29-1	TRBD2	-
CATSGSYNEQFF	TGTGCCACCAGTGGTTCTTACAATGAGCAGTTCTTC	TRBJ2-1	TRBV24-1	-	-
CASSAPGLAGAGELFF	TGTGCCAGTAGTGCACCGGGACTAGCGGGGGCCGGGGAGCTGTTTTTT	TRBJ2-2	TRBV19	TRBD2	-
CASTREGAYEQYF	TGTGCCAGCACCAGGGAGGGGGCCTACGAGCAGTACTTC	TRBJ2-7	TRBV6-6	-	-
CASSQDPLDRPYGYTF	TGTGCCAGCAGCCAAGATCCTTTGGACAGACCCTATGGCTACACCTTC	TRBJ1-2	TRBV14	-	-
CASSPQAGGNNEQFF	TGTGCCAGCAGCCCACAAGCGGGAGGTAATAATGAGCAGTTCTTC	TRBJ2-1	TRBV11-3	TRBD2	-